These 32 T cell receptor beta chains share one sample of origin, sequenced in a study of T cell repertoires in cytomegalovirus infection (dated by TCRdb to between 2019 and 2020). These receptors' antigens are unknown. The sample's treatment or condition label, decoded: in vitro stimulation with specific CMV peptide epitopes to enrich CMV-specific T cells. Sequenced using an Illumina HiSeq 1500. TCRdb handled the public reads itself, with Q25 trimming in fastp and clone calling in MiXCR, and kept productive beta chains. Each CDR3 protein gets just one entry, which takes the most common genes and DNA from the rows behind it. For this sample there are about 920,000 distinct CDR3 sequences; 30% to 40% appear just once. The ten largest clones capture over 13% of the sample. Sequencing used cultured CD8+ T cells from PBMCs, obtained from culture after CMV antigen stimulation. The origin of the receptors is a human donor in good health (CMV status not recorded). Some clones in this sample may be carry-over from other donors' samples.

This clonotype was seen a single time. This chain joins TRBV28 and TRBJ1-6; 7 positions agree with TRBD1. Per the germline V gene, CDR1 is MDHEN and CDR2 is SYDVKM. This CDR3 is built from 17 residues. V dropped 7 bases and J dropped 0; count of bases not matched to a gene: 9. CDR3 residues: CASNPGTASSYNSPLHF. CDR3 DNA sequence: TGTGCCAGCAACCCAGGGACAGCCAGCTCCTATAATTCACCCCTCCACTTT.

The rearrangement links TRBV12-3 or TRBV12-4 to TRBJ2-1; no clear D. V was pared by 2 bases and J by 5 bases, with 10 bases between. The CDR3 covers 14 residues. The DNA of the CDR3 is TGTGCCAGCAGTTTAATGGGTTACCACAATGAGCAGTTCTTC. Protein: CASSLMGYHNEQFF.

The chain combines TRBV6-2 or TRBV6-3 with TRBJ1-1; 7 positions agree with TRBD1. Germline lookup yields CDR1 MNHEY and CDR2 SVGEGT. Trimming removed 7 bases from V and 0 bases from J; junction bases left unmatched: 8. The CDR3 covers 15 residues. CDR3 region: CASNPGTAMNTEAFF. The CDR3 coding sequence is TGTGCCAGCAACCCTGGGACAGCCATGAACACTGAAGCTTTCTTT.

This clonotype was counted between two and nine times. This sequence joins TRBV6-5 and TRBJ2-3; 12 positions agree with TRBD1. Germline CDR1 and CDR2: MNHEY and SVGAGI. This CDR3 spans 16 amino acids. Trimming cost V 2 bases and J 6 bases; bases outside gene matches: 6. CDR3 in amino acids: CASSYTGQGAFDTQYF. The CDR3 DNA is TGTGCCAGCAGTTACACGGGACAGGGGGCATTCGATACGCAGTATTTT.

The chain employs TRBV7-9 and TRBJ2-1; 11 bases map to TRBD1. The CDR3 loop spans 17 amino acids. CDR1 SEHNR and CDR2 FQNEAQ come from the germline V gene (reference sequence). V trimming: 4 bases; J trimming: 2 bases; junction bases outside the gene matches: 7. The CDR3 DNA sequence: TGTGCCAGCAGCTACCCGGGACAGGGGGTGCCCTACAATGAGCAGTTCTTC. Its translation: CASSYPGQGVPYNEQFF.

As regards this clonotype: The junction shows a germline mismatch at one end, possibly a read error. This chain joins TRBV6-1 and TRBJ2-7, with no clear D. Germline CDR1 MNHNS, CDR2 SASEGT. The CDR3 has 10 amino acids. The CDR3 DNA is TGTGCCAGCAGTGCGAACCGGGCCTTCTTC. It specifies CASSANRAFF.

This chain links TRBV27 with TRBJ1-2; 12 bases are shared with TRBD1. Germline CDR1 reads MNHEY; CDR2 reads SMNVEV (reference sequence). This CDR3 is built from 17 residues. The junction had 11 bases not matched to a gene; V was cut back by 6 bases and J by 3 bases. CDR3 in amino acids: CASSGAGTGGAYYGYTF. The CDR3 coding sequence is TGTGCCAGCAGCGGGGCCGGGACAGGGGGCGCTTACTATGGCTACACCTTC.

This clonotype was seen more than once but under ten times. The chain recombines TRBV12-3 or TRBV12-4 with TRBJ1-2, with a possible D match to TRBD1 (5 bases). The CDR3 runs 15 residues. Trimming removed 6 bases at V and 0 bases at J, with 14 bases between. CDR3 in DNA: TGTGCCAGCAGCCCCGGGGACCCTCCTAACTATGGCTACACCTTC. It codes for CASSPGDPPNYGYTF.

The table lists this clonotype with a few counts. This CDR3 is CATSVWGGNQPQHF. In DNA, the CDR3 is TGTGCCACCAGCGTCTGGGGAGGGAATCAGCCCCAGCATTTT. V usage is TRBV15 and J usage is TRBJ1-5, with D unresolved. The germline CDR1 and CDR2 sequences are LNHNV and YYDKDF (reference sequence). CDR3 length equals 14 residues. V was cut by 5 bases and J by 4 bases, with 12 bases left in between.

This clonotype came up a few times. The V call is TRBV29-1, the J call TRBJ2-3; 8 nucleotides agree with TRBD1. J gave up 3 bases and V 2 bases, and 13 bases lay outside the gene matches. There are 17 residues in the CDR3. Germline V gene sequence: CDR1 SQVTM, CDR2 ANQGSEA. The DNA for the CDR3 is TGCAGCGTTGAATGGAGACAGGGGTTTAGGGGGACAGATACGCAGTATTTT. The encoded protein is CSVEWRQGFRGTDTQYF.

This sequence joins TRBV6-1 and TRBJ2-7, with TRBD1 as a possible D gene (6 bases). V dropped 10 bases and J dropped 5 bases, with 18 bases sitting between them. Germline CDR1 reads MNHNS; CDR2 reads SASEGT. This CDR3 has 13 amino acids. CDR3 DNA sequence: TGTGCCATCCACGGGACAATAATCCACGAGCAGTACTTC. Amino acids: CAIHGTIIHEQYF.

This clonotype was seen a handful of times. The CDR3 sequence is CASISDSDSNQPQHF. In DNA form, the CDR3 reads TGTGCCAGTATATCGGACAGTGATAGCAATCAGCCCCAGCATTTT. The chain joins TRBV19 to TRBJ1-5; D is perhaps TRBD1 (6 bases). This CDR3 has 15 residues. Deletions cut 7 bases from V and 0 bases from J, with 13 bases between. The germline gives CDR1 LNHDA, CDR2 SQIVND (reference sequence).

This clonotype was seen at least ten times. The chain joins TRBV7-2 to TRBJ1-1; D may be TRBD1 (5 bases). CDR1 SGHTA and CDR2 FQGNSA come from the germline V gene. Deletions cut 5 bases from V and 11 bases from J, with 18 bases between. CDR3 size: 13 residues. The CDR3 nucleotides are TGTGCCAGCAGCCTGGGACCTGGCAAAGAGGCTTTCTTT. This codes for CASSLGPGKEAFF. Using reference TRBV7-2 and TRBJ1-1 for the parts outside the CDR3, the full variable domain is GAGVSQSPSNKVTEKGKDVELRCDPISGHTALYWYRQSLGQGLEFLIYFQGNSAPDKSGLPSDRFSAERTGGSVSTLTIQRTQQEDSAVYLCASSLGPGKEAFFGQGTRLTVV.

This clonotype has at least ten counts. The chain couples TRBV5-1 to TRBJ1-1; tentatively, D is TRBD1 (5 bases). Trimming stripped 1 base from V and 0 bases from J, with 10 bases between. The CDR3 is made up of 15 amino acids. Germline V gives CDR1 SGHRS, CDR2 YFSETQ. The CDR3 DNA reads TGCGCCAGCAGCTTGAAGACAGACATGAACACTGAAGCTTTCTTT. This translates into CASSLKTDMNTEAFF. Drawing the rest from reference TRBV5-1 and TRBJ1-1, the complete variable domain is KAGVTQTPRYLIKTRGQQVTLSCSPISGHRSVSWYQQTPGQGLQFLFEYFSETQRNKGNFPGRFSGRQFSNSRSEMNVSTLELGDSALYLCASSLKTDMNTEAFFGQGTRLTVV.

In this sample, this clonotype turned up once. The chain links TRBV27 to TRBJ2-7; 9 nucleotides line up with TRBD1. The germline gives CDR1 MNHEY, CDR2 SMNVEV (reference sequence). The CDR3 totals 14 residues. CDR3 amino acids: CACSKGQGRYEQYV. CDR3 in DNA: TGTGCCTGCAGTAAGGGACAGGGCCGCTACGAGCAGTACGTC.

The sample holds a few counts of this clonotype. The chain uses TRBV6-5 and TRBJ1-2; D is uncertain. The V and J ends lost 4 bases and 8 bases respectively, with 11 bases between them. The germline gives CDR1 MNHEY, CDR2 SVGAGI. The CDR3 spans 12 residues. The CDR3 loop is CASSSDHLGYTF. As DNA, the CDR3 is TGTGCCAGCAGTTCCGACCATTTAGGCTACACCTTC.

This clonotype has at least ten counts. This chain uses TRBV7-2 with TRBJ2-3, with D unclear. The germline V gene has CDR1 SGHTA and CDR2 FQGNSA. The germline V and J ends were trimmed by 5 bases and 6 bases, with 18 bases remaining between them. This CDR3 region has 15 residues. This CDR3 reads CASSKDWVPQDTQYF. As DNA, the CDR3 is TGTGCCAGCAGCAAAGACTGGGTCCCTCAGGATACGCAGTATTTT.

V usage is TRBV4-2 and J usage is TRBJ2-5, with D unclear. Trimming removed 0 bases from V and 4 bases from J, with 12 bases in between. Germline CDR1 LGHNA, CDR2 YNFKEQ. The CDR3 length is 15 residues. The CDR3 region is CASSQDIGGPETQYF. The CDR3 DNA follows: TGTGCCAGCAGCCAAGATATAGGCGGTCCAGAGACCCAGTACTTC.

This clonotype has ten or more counts. The rearrangement joins TRBV7-9 to TRBJ1-5; D unresolved. Germline values: CDR1 SEHNR, CDR2 FQNEAQ (reference sequence). V lost 3 bases to trimming and J lost 5 bases, with 8 bases between them. The CDR3 is 13 residues long. The CDR3 spells CASSLLRDQPQHF. CDR3 sequence (DNA): TGTGCCAGCAGCTTGTTACGTGATCAGCCCCAGCATTTT.

This clonotype was recorded a few times. The V and J genes are TRBV27 and TRBJ1-2, with 11 bases fitting TRBD1. This CDR3 has 16 amino acids. CDR1 is MNHEY and CDR2 is SMNVEV in the germline V gene (reference sequence). V lost 2 bases and J lost 2; bases outside the gene matches: 4. The CDR3 protein is CASSLIRTGGNYGYTF. The CDR3 nucleotides read TGTGCCAGCAGTTTAATTCGGACAGGGGGCAACTATGGCTACACCTTC.

This clonotype has more than one count but fewer than ten. V usage is TRBV6-6 and J usage is TRBJ2-7, with 7 bases identical to TRBD1. Germline values: CDR1 MNHNY, CDR2 SVGAGI (reference sequence). This CDR3 has 17 residues. Trimming cost V 7 bases and J 2 bases; bases outside gene matches: 17. The CDR3 bases are TGTGCCAGCAACAGTCATCCGCCGGGACAGTATACCTACGAGCAGTACGTC. Protein sequence: CASNSHPPGQYTYEQYV.

The CDR3 sequence is CASKEGGSYEQYF. DNA of the CDR3: TGTGCCAGTAAGGAGGGCGGCTCCTACGAGCAGTACTTC. The chain combines TRBV19 with TRBJ2-7; possible D gene TRBD2, 6 bases. Germline CDR1 is LNHDA and CDR2 is SQIVND (reference sequence). Trimming stripped 7 bases from V and 0 bases from J, with 10 bases between. This CDR3 has 13 residues.

The gene calls are TRBV7-8 and TRBJ1-1, with D maybe TRBD1 (6 bases). Trimming took off 5 bases at V and 0 bases at J, with 22 bases between the two ends. This CDR3 has 18 residues. The germline V gene encodes CDR1 SGHVS and CDR2 FQNEAQ. The CDR3 loop is CASSPSSGGRGVNTEAFF. The CDR3 coding sequence is TGTGCCAGCAGCCCCTCATCTGGGGGGCGGGGTGTGAACACTGAAGCTTTCTTT.

This clonotype has more than one count but fewer than ten. The chain employs TRBV6-6 and TRBJ1-2, with D uncertain. V lost 2 bases, J lost 4 bases, and 14 bases lay in between. From germline, CDR1 is MNHNY and CDR2 SVGAGI (reference sequence). This CDR3 contains 15 residues. The CDR3 nucleotides read TGTGCCAGCAGTTACACTCCGAGAAGCAGCTATGGCTACACCTTC. As protein: CASSYTPRSSYGYTF.

The chain employs TRBV12-3 or TRBV12-4 and TRBJ1-2, with unresolved D. This CDR3 is built from 14 residues. V dropped 6 bases and J dropped 4 bases, with 15 bases sitting between them. CDR3 nucleotide sequence: TGTGCCAGCAGCCCCTCACCGGGCTTCTATGGCTACACCTTC. This translates into CASSPSPGFYGYTF.

The CDR3 loop is CASSSGTEISGNTIYF. In DNA form, the CDR3 reads TGTGCCAGCAGCTCGGGGACAGAAATCTCTGGAAACACCATATATTTT. J is TRBJ1-3 and V is TRBV7-9; 7 bases line up with TRBD1. This CDR3 has 16 amino acids. Trimming at V came to 4 bases and at J to 0 bases, leaving 6 bases not matched to a gene. Germline CDR1 and CDR2: SEHNR and FQNEAQ (reference sequence).

This clonotype occurred a few times. The rearrangement joins TRBV27 to TRBJ1-3; D call uncertain. CDR3 length: 18 amino acids. V lost 2 bases and J lost 2, with 19 bases in between. Germline-derived CDR1 and CDR2 are MNHEY and SMNVEV (reference sequence). The CDR3 sequence: CASSLQFIGEGPGNTIYF. CDR3 bases: TGTGCCAGCAGTTTACAATTTATCGGAGAGGGCCCTGGAAACACCATATATTTT.

The chain employs TRBV7-9 and TRBJ2-1, with D tentatively TRBD1 or TRBD2 (5 bases each). CDR3 length equals 15 residues. Trimming left V 5 bases short and J 5 bases short, with 16 bases between. The germline gives CDR1 SEHNR, CDR2 FQNEAQ (reference sequence). CDR3 region: CASSPPGPSDNEQFF. CDR3 nucleotide sequence: TGTGCCAGCAGCCCCCCGGGACCGTCTGACAATGAGCAGTTCTTC.

This clonotype showed up just a few times. The gene calls are TRBV27 and TRBJ2-3, with a possible D match to TRBD2 (6 bases). The CDR3 covers 13 residues. V lost 5 bases and J 7 bases, leaving 13 bases between the germline ends. CDR1 MNHEY and CDR2 SMNVEV come from the germline V gene (reference sequence). The CDR3 here is CASSRKTSYTQYF. CDR3 DNA sequence: TGTGCCAGCAGTCGGAAGACTAGTTATACGCAGTATTTT.

The chain joins TRBV7-9 to TRBJ1-2; D gene ambiguous. Trimming took 1 base from V and 9 from J, leaving 9 bases between them. The germline CDR1 and CDR2 sequences are SEHNR and FQNEAQ (reference sequence). CDR3 length: 12 amino acids. The CDR3 region has the DNA TGTGCCAGCAGCTTAGGGACCTCGAGCTACACCTTC. Translated, it gives CASSLGTSSYTF.

Note on this clonotype: A much larger clone lies one base from this, so it may be a read error. This chain joins TRBV7-2 and TRBJ1-1; D is perhaps TRBD1 (5 bases). CDR3 length equals 15 residues. The V and J ends lost 3 bases and 4 bases respectively, with 15 bases between them. Germline lookup yields CDR1 SGHTA and CDR2 FQGNSA. The CDR3 sequence: CASSFWGGSVTEAFF. The CDR3 DNA follows: TGTGCCAGCAGCTTCTGGGGGGGGTCGGTCACTGAAGCTTTCTTT.

The chain carries TRBV15 and TRBJ2-3; 9 positions match TRBD2. The CDR3 consists of 16 residues. Trimming cost V 5 bases and J 2 bases; bases outside gene matches: 8. The germline gives CDR1 LNHNV, CDR2 YYDKDF (reference sequence). CDR3 in amino acids: CATSGPGLAITDTQYF. The CDR3 region has the DNA TGTGCCACCAGCGGACCGGGACTAGCCATCACAGATACGCAGTATTTT. The full variable domain, completed using reference TRBV15 and TRBJ2-3, is DAMVIQNPRYQVTQFGKPVTLSCSQTLNHNVMYWYQQKSSQAPKLLFHYYDKDFNNEADTPDNFQSRRPNTSFCFLDIRSPGLGDTAMYLCATSGPGLAITDTQYFGPGTRLTVL.